A selection of T cell receptor beta chains follows, all from one sample in a study of response to subunit inactivated influenza vaccine. MiXCR, applied by TCRdb to the RT-PCR reads, yields one record per CDR3 protein. The profile covers around 650,000 distinct CDR3 sequences, with approximately 15% appearing a single time and 11% taken by the ten largest. The sequenced sample was PBMCs from blood, obtained about 12 days after vaccination. The origin of the receptors is a man in his fifties who received an inactivated influenza vaccine. Each CDR3 is given with its conserved first and last residue. D genes are given only for firm matches. Size is omitted from some rows. Given values are once, few, many or a class for expanded clones.

d_gene,v_gene,abundance,j_gene,len,CDR3aa,CDR3nt
NA,TRBV5-5,NA,TRBJ1-5,14,CASSLEHGNQPQHF,TGTGCCAGCAGCTTAGAACACGGCAATCAGCCCCAGCATTTT
TRBD1,TRBV6-2/TRBV6-3,few,TRBJ2-1,13,CASLDRDYNEQFF,TGTGCCAGCCTGGACAGGGATTACAATGAGCAGTTCTTC
NA,TRBV12-3/TRBV12-4,many,TRBJ1-5,15,CASSLYGNSNQPQHF,TGTGCCAGCAGTTTATATGGAAATAGCAATCAGCCCCAGCATTTT
NA,TRBV4-3,NA,TRBJ2-3,13,CASSARTADTQYF,TGCGCCAGCAGCGCGCGAACAGCAGATACGCAGTATTTT
NA,TRBV7-6,NA,TRBJ2-1,14,CASSLVVGTLEQFF,TGTGCCAGCAGCTTAGTGGTGGGGACGTTGGAGCAGTTCTTC
NA,TRBV20-1,NA,TRBJ1-2,14,CSARPGVAAGGYTF,TGCAGTGCTAGGCCCGGAGTGGCTGCTGGTGGCTACACCTTC
NA,TRBV24-1,few,TRBJ2-7,13,CATSDSVRVEQYF,TGTGCCACCAGTGATTCAGTCAGGGTCGAGCAGTACTTC
NA,TRBV29-1,NA,TRBJ2-1,13,CSVAGLSYNEQFF,TGCAGCGTTGCAGGGCTTTCCTACAATGAGCAGTTCTTC
TRBD2,TRBV20-1,few,TRBJ2-2,16,CSARRLAGAHTGELFF,TGCAGTGCTAGACGACTAGCGGGGGCGCACACCGGGGAGCTGTTTTTT
NA,TRBV7-2,few,TRBJ1-4,15,CASSKDHATNEKLFF,TGTGCCAGCAGCAAAGACCATGCAACTAATGAAAAACTGTTTTTT
NA,TRBV3-1,NA,TRBJ2-1,12,CASSQVRFEQFF,TGTGCCAGCAGCCAAGTAAGATTTGAGCAGTTCTTC
NA,TRBV7-2,few,TRBJ2-7,15,CASSLESASSYEQYF,TGTGCCAGCAGCTTAGAGTCGGCCAGCTCCTACGAGCAGTACTTC
TRBD1,TRBV28,NA,TRBJ2-1,16,CASSAGTGKSYNEQFF,TGTGCCAGCAGTGCCGGGACAGGGAAAAGCTACAATGAGCAGTTCTTC
NA,TRBV20-1,NA,TRBJ1-2,15,CSARGSYTGTYGYTF,TGCAGTGCTAGAGGCAGTTACACAGGGACCTATGGCTACACCTTC
TRBD1,TRBV7-2,few,TRBJ2-1,15,CASSLDRGTYNEQFF,TGTGCCAGCAGCTTAGACAGGGGCACCTACAATGAGCAGTTCTTC
NA,TRBV5-1,few,TRBJ2-2,15,CASSLGSVNTGELFF,TGCGCCAGCAGCTTGGGGTCTGTGAACACCGGGGAGCTGTTTTTT
NA,TRBV24-1,NA,TRBJ2-5,16,CATSDRTGGPQETQYF,TGTGCCACCAGTGATCGCACGGGGGGCCCACAAGAGACCCAGTACTTC
TRBD2,TRBV6-2/TRBV6-3,NA,TRBJ2-1,17,CATRSQPGLAGEDEQFF,TGTGCCACCAGGTCCCAGCCGGGACTAGCGGGAGAAGATGAGCAGTTCTTC
TRBD2,TRBV9,NA,TRBJ2-7,14,CASSASGTSGEQYF,TGTGCCAGCAGCGCATCCGGGACTAGCGGCGAGCAGTACTTC
NA,TRBV7-9,many,TRBJ2-7,14,CASSQYWRVGEQYF,TGTGCCAGCAGCCAGTACTGGAGGGTGGGCGAGCAGTACTTC
TRBD1,TRBV28,NA,TRBJ2-3,18,CASQGWGDRGFGTDTQYF,TGTGCCAGCCAGGGATGGGGGGACAGGGGTTTCGGCACAGATACGCAGTATTTT
NA,TRBV27,NA,TRBJ2-1,16,CATSLLGGYSYNEQFF,TGTGCCACCAGTTTATTGGGGGGCTACTCCTACAATGAGCAGTTCTTC
NA,TRBV20-1,few,TRBJ2-7,15,CSASTLAVSSYEQYF,TGCAGTGCTAGCACCCTAGCCGTTAGCTCCTACGAGCAGTACTTC
TRBD2,TRBV6-1,few,TRBJ2-1,19,CASSERERGASNGYNEQFF,TGTGCCAGCAGTGAAAGGGAGCGGGGGGCCTCGAACGGATACAATGAGCAGTTCTTC
TRBD2,TRBV3-1,few,TRBJ2-1,19,CASSQTLRKPGLAFYEQFF,TGTGCCAGCAGCCAGACTCTTCGGAAGCCGGGACTAGCGTTTTATGAGCAGTTCTTC
NA,TRBV29-1,few,TRBJ2-3,13,CSVEVVVADTQYF,TGCAGCGTTGAGGTTGTCGTGGCAGATACGCAGTATTTT
NA,TRBV20-1,NA,TRBJ2-1,15,CSARSINRFEVEQFF,TGCAGTGCTAGGTCAATTAACAGGTTCGAGGTTGAGCAGTTCTTC
NA,TRBV2,NA,TRBJ1-1,15,CASSEASHMNTEAFF,TGTGCCAGCAGTGAAGCCAGTCACATGAACACTGAAGCTTTCTTT
NA,TRBV3-1,NA,TRBJ1-6,15,CASSQEWVGNSPLHF,TGTGCCAGCAGCCAAGAATGGGTGGGCAATTCACCCCTCCACTTT